Following are 25 T cell receptor beta chains from one sample sequenced in a study of read filtering for tumor transcriptome and immune sequencing (dated by TCRdb to about 2020). TCRdb shows the sequencer as Illumina HiSeq 4000. TCR libraries were constructed from approximately 390 ng RNA using the Immunoverse kit, and molecular barcoded adaptors covering alpha/delta and beta/gamma chains were employed. TCRdb reprocessed the public reads (quality trimming at Q25 with fastp, clone calling with MiXCR) and kept in-frame beta chains. Rows are unified per CDR3 protein, each entry keeping the most common DNA and genes. A total of tens of thousands of distinct CDR3 sequences appear in this sample, 20% to 25% of them only once. The ten top clones hold about an eighth of the sample. Material: a population of CD138-negative cells sorted from bone marrow. The cell subset or site label for this specimen denotes: bone marrow mononuclear cells depleted of CD138+ plasma/myeloma cells by negative magnetic selection. These TCRs come from a donor aged 40 or older with multiple myeloma.

This clonotype was seen a single time. Its ends do not fully match the called genes, so a read error is possible. DNA of the CDR3: TGTGCCAGCAGTCCGCTAGGGGGGACACTCCGAGAGGCCCAGTACTTC. As protein: CASSPLGGTLREAQYF. The chain combines TRBV12-3 or TRBV12-4 with TRBJ2-5; D tentatively fits TRBD1 or TRBD2 (6 bases each). The CDR3 extends over 16 amino acids.

This chain joins TRBV19 and TRBJ2-7, with 8 bases that match TRBD2. The length of the CDR3 is 12 residues. With 10 bases clipped from V and 2 bases from J, the junction kept 4 bases outside the gene matches. Germline V CDR1 and CDR2: LNHDA, SQIVND (reference sequence). This chain's CDR3 is CATRGGTYEQYF. The CDR3 DNA reads TGTGCCACCCGGGGGGGGACCTACGAGCAGTACTTC.

Turning to this clonotype: This sequence is one base from a far larger clone and is likely a read error. The genes are TRBV7-2 and TRBJ2-1, with TRBD1 matching over 7 bases. This CDR3 region has 12 residues. CDR1 is SGHTA, CDR2 FQGNSA, per germline. CDR3 coding DNA: TGTGTCAGCAGCCAGAACAGGGGAGAGCAGTTCTTC. Translation: CVSSQNRGEQFF.

Many counts were recorded for this clonotype. The chain has TRBV5-1 and TRBJ1-1; the D gene is possibly TRBD1 (5 bases). The germline CDR1 and CDR2 sequences are SGHRS and YFSETQ. V was trimmed by 3 bases and J by 7 bases, leaving 16 bases between them. This CDR3 is built from 14 residues. For the CDR3, the DNA is TGCGCCAGCAGCTCCCAATTACAGGAACATGAAGCTTTCTTT. Translating gives CASSSQLQEHEAFF.

This clonotype came up many times. This sequence joins TRBV4-1 and TRBJ1-2; unclear D gene. Germline lookup yields CDR1 MGHRA and CDR2 YSYEKL. Trimming pared 0 bases from V and 4 bases from J, leaving 9 bases between. This CDR3 region has 14 residues. The CDR3 loop reads CASSQDQNSYGYTF. Written as DNA, the CDR3 is TGCGCCAGCAGCCAAGATCAGAACAGCTATGGCTACACCTTC.

With respect to this clonotype: This may be a read error: a much more frequent sequence differs by one nucleotide. The chain joins TRBV19 to TRBJ1-1, with 9 bases fitting TRBD1. Germline V gene lookup returns CDR1 LNHDA and CDR2 SQIVND (reference sequence). The CDR3 runs 16 residues. CDR3 amino acids: CASINRGQTANTKAFF. The CDR3 DNA sequence: TGTGCCAGTATTAACAGGGGGCAAACTGCGAACACTAAAGCTTTCTTT.

The sample holds many counts of this clonotype. The CDR3 nucleotides are TGCGCCAGCAGCCAAGATTACTGGACTGAAGCTTTCTTT. It translates to CASSQDYWTEAFF. The genes are TRBV4-1 and TRBJ1-1; D gene uncertain. This CDR3 is 13 amino acids long. The V and J ends lost 0 bases and 5 bases respectively, with 7 bases between them. The germline V gene has CDR1 MGHRA and CDR2 YSYEKL.

This clonotype appeared many times. CDR3: CSSDRDGGYTF. Written as DNA, the CDR3 is TGCAGCTCGGACAGGGATGGCGGCTACACCTTC. The chain links TRBV29-1 to TRBJ1-2; 8 bases align to TRBD1. Germline values: CDR1 SQVTM, CDR2 ANQGSEA. Trimming took 8 bases from V and 8 from J; bases not matched to a gene: 7. There are 11 residues in the CDR3.

The sample holds many counts of this clonotype. The chain joins TRBV7-2 to TRBJ2-7; D is perhaps TRBD1 (6 bases). This CDR3 comprises 15 residues. Germline V gene lookup returns CDR1 SGHTA and CDR2 FQGNSA. The V and J ends lost 1 base and 5 bases respectively, with 15 bases between them. The DNA for the CDR3 is TGTGCCAGCAGCTTAGTTGGACAGTCTTCCAACGAGCAGTACTTC. Translation gives CASSLVGQSSNEQYF.

As concerns this clonotype: This sequence may be a read error, since a much larger clone differs from it by one base. The rearrangement uses TRBV24-1 and TRBJ2-5; D unclear. CDR1 is KGHDR, CDR2 SFDVKD, per germline. The CDR3 consists of 13 residues. CDR3 residues: CANSDSKGETQYF. The CDR3 nucleotides are TGTGCCAACAGTGATTCAAAAGGGGAGACCCAGTACTTC.

The rearrangement uses TRBV7-9 and TRBJ2-3, with 10 bases that match TRBD2. The V gene's germline CDR1 is SEHNR and CDR2 FQNEAQ (reference sequence). CDR3 length: 14 residues. V was pared by 3 bases and J by 6 bases, with 3 bases of the junction left unmatched. The CDR3: CASSFGTSDDTQYF. The CDR3, as DNA: TGTGCCAGCAGCTTTGGGACTAGCGATGATACGCAGTATTTT.

In its sample, this clonotype was seen many times. The chain employs TRBV7-9 and TRBJ1-1, with 8 bases lining up with TRBD1. With 6 bases clipped from V and 3 bases from J, the junction kept 6 bases outside the gene matches. This CDR3 contains 14 residues. Germline CDR1 SEHNR, CDR2 FQNEAQ (reference sequence). CDR3 sequence reads: CASSSQGDYTEAFF. The CDR3 nucleotides are TGTGCCAGCAGTTCACAGGGGGATTACACTGAAGCTTTCTTT.

The sample holds many counts of this clonotype. This sequence joins TRBV29-1 and TRBJ1-4, with D perhaps TRBD1 (5 bases). Per germline, CDR1 SQVTM and CDR2 ANQGSEA. This CDR3 is built from 12 residues. V lost 8 bases and J 7 bases, leaving 14 bases between the germline ends. The CDR3 sequence: CSYQGYSEKLFF. The CDR3 region has the DNA TGCAGCTACCAGGGATACAGTGAAAAACTGTTTTTT.

This sequence joins TRBV5-1 and TRBJ2-3, with a possible D match to TRBD2 (6 bases). The CDR3 spans 14 residues. The V and J ends lost 4 bases and 0 bases respectively, with 9 bases between them. Germline CDR1 reads SGHRS; CDR2 reads YFSETQ. This CDR3 is CASSGGESTDTQYF. In nucleotides, the CDR3 is TGCGCCAGCAGCGGCGGGGAAAGCACAGATACGCAGTATTTT.

This clonotype was counted at least ten times. The V call is TRBV5-5, the J call TRBJ2-1, with a possible D match to TRBD1 (5 bases). V lost 0 bases, J lost 8 bases, and 18 bases lay in between. The CDR3 runs to 16 residues. Germline CDR1 is SGHKS and CDR2 is YYEKEE (reference sequence). The CDR3 region has the DNA TGTGCCAGCAGCTTGGGGGTGGGGCTAGTAGGCTATGAGCAGTTCTTC. It is translated as CASSLGVGLVGYEQFF.

Comment on this clonotype: A much larger clone is a single base away; this may be a read error. J is TRBJ1-3 and V is TRBV28; 9 nucleotides agree with TRBD1. V lost 6 bases to trimming and J lost 2 bases; unmatched junction nucleotides: 14. This CDR3 spans 18 amino acids. Germline V gene sequence: CDR1 MDHEN, CDR2 SYDVKM. In nucleotides, the CDR3 is TGTGCCAGCAGCCCCGACAGGGGGGAAGAAAGGACTGGAAACACCATATATTTT. Its translation: CASSPDRGEERTGNTIYF.

The chain has TRBV11-2 and TRBJ2-1, with D possibly being TRBD1 (7 bases). CDR3 length: 15 residues. CDR1 SGHAT and CDR2 FQNNGV come from the germline V gene. Trimming removed 5 bases from V and 3 bases from J, with 14 bases in between. CDR3 nucleotide sequence: TGTGCCAGCAGCCGGGGGCAGGGGGGCTACAATGAGCAGTTCTTC. Translating gives CASSRGQGGYNEQFF. The full variable domain, rest sourced from reference TRBV11-2 and TRBJ2-1, is EAGVAQSPRYKIIEKRQSVAFWCNPISGHATLYWYQQILGQGPKLLIQFQNNGVVDDSQLPKDRFSAERLKGVDSTLKIQPAKLEDSAVYLCASSRGQGGYNEQFFGPGTRLTVL.

A remark on this clonotype: A much larger clonotype is one base distant, so this may be a read error. V usage is TRBV11-2 and J usage is TRBJ1-1, with a tentative D call TRBD1 (6 bases). The germline V gene encodes CDR1 SGHAT and CDR2 FQNNGV. The CDR3 is 16 residues long. The V and J ends lost 1 base and 0 bases respectively, with 12 bases between them. The CDR3, as DNA: TGTGCCAGCAGCTTAGCTGCGACAGGAATGAACACTGAAGCTTTCTTT. Protein sequence: CASSLAATGMNTEAFF.

Of note for this clonotype: Compared with germline, one end of the junction differs, possibly owing to a read error. The V call is TRBV5-1, the J call TRBJ1-2, with 10 nucleotides matching TRBD1. From germline, CDR1 is SGHRS and CDR2 YFSETQ. This CDR3 has 14 amino acids. CDR3 amino acids: CASSSAGQGHGCTF. CDR3 sequence (DNA): TGCGCCAGCAGCAGCGCGGGACAGGGGCATGGCTGCACCTTC. The variable domain in full, completed from reference TRBV5-1 and TRBJ1-2, reads KAGVTQTPRYLIKTRGQQVTLSCSPISGHRSVSWYQQTPGQGLQFLFEYFSETQRNKGNFPGRFSGRQFSNSRSEMNVSTLELGDSALYLCASSSAGQGHGCTFGSGTRLTVV.

The table lists this clonotype with many counts. The chain uses TRBV19 and TRBJ2-1, with TRBD1 identical over 7 bases. This CDR3 contains 14 residues. The V gene's germline CDR1 is LNHDA and CDR2 SQIVND (reference sequence). V was clipped by 3 bases and J by 2 bases; unmatched bases: 1. This chain's CDR3 is CASSIGTAYNEQFF. The CDR3 nucleotides read TGTGCCAGTAGTATCGGGACAGCCTACAATGAGCAGTTCTTC.

The chain employs TRBV20-1 and TRBJ2-1; TRBD1 is a possible D gene (6 bases). This CDR3 has 13 amino acids. Between the trimmed V and J ends, which lost 2 bases and 7 bases, there was a span of 12 bases. CDR1 DFQATT and CDR2 SNEGSKA come from the germline V gene (reference sequence). In DNA form, the CDR3 reads TGCAGTGCTAGAAATACCGACAGGAATGAGCAGTTCTTC. Its protein product is CSARNTDRNEQFF.

This sequence joins TRBV5-1 and TRBJ2-7, with D possibly being TRBD1 (5 bases). Germline V gene lookup returns CDR1 SGHRS and CDR2 YFSETQ. V was cut by 0 bases and J by 6 bases, with 10 bases left in between. The CDR3 contains 13 residues. The CDR3 region has the DNA TGCGCCAGCAGCTTGGTCCAGGGCGGCGAGCAGTACTTC. Its translation: CASSLVQGGEQYF.

The CDR3 loop is CASSSRGTGETQYF. The CDR3 DNA follows: TGTGCCAGCAGTTCAAGAGGGACGGGAGAGACCCAGTACTTC. The chain links TRBV6-2 or TRBV6-3 to TRBJ2-5, with D tentatively TRBD1 or TRBD2 (5 bases each). The germline gives CDR1 MNHEY, CDR2 SVGEGT. This CDR3 is 14 amino acids long. V shed 4 bases and J shed 4 bases, with 13 bases lying between them.

The rearrangement uses TRBV28 and TRBJ1-1; D gene unclear. The ends were cut back, 8 bases at V and 1 base at J, with 11 bases in the middle. Germline values: CDR1 MDHEN, CDR2 SYDVKM. The CDR3 covers 13 residues. CDR3 protein: CASHRYSNTEAFF. CDR3 DNA sequence: TGTGCCAGCCACAGATATTCGAACACTGAAGCTTTCTTT.

This clonotype has ten or more counts. This sequence joins TRBV5-1 and TRBJ2-1; D call uncertain. Trimming removed 6 bases from V and 3 bases from J, with 10 bases in between. CDR1 SGHRS and CDR2 YFSETQ come from the germline V gene. This CDR3 is 13 amino acids long. DNA of the CDR3: TGCGCCAGCACCAGCCGAGACTACAATGAGCAGTTCTTC. It yields the protein CASTSRDYNEQFF.